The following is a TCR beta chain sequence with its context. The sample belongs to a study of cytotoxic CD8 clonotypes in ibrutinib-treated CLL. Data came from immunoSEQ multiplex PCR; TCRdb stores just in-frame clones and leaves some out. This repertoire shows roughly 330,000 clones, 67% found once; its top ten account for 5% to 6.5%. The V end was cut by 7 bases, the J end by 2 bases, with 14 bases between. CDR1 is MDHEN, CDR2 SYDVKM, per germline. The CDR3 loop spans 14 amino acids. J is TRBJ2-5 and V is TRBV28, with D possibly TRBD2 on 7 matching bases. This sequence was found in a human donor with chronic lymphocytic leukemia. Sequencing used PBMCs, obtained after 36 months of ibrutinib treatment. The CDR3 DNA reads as TGTGCCAGCAAAGGGGGGGAGGGGCAAGAGACCCAGTACTTC. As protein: CASKGGEGQETQYF. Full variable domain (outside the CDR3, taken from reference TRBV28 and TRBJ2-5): DVKVTQSSRYLVKRTGEKVFLECVQDMDHENMFWYRQDPGLGLRLIYFSYDVKMKEKGDIPEGYSVSREKKERFSLILESASTNQTSMYLCASKGGEGQETQYFGPGTRLLVL.